This T cell receptor (beta chain) was obtained from a study of cytomegalovirus exposure and HLA in healthy donors. Findings and caveats of the study: In a later analysis, V- and J-gene trimming of beta chains associated with a DCLRE1C missense variant, replicated independently. The authors reported that TCR beta sequences could predict HLA-A and HLA-B alleles. These predictions were accurate for most subjects in the first cohort.

This PCR relied on a set of 60 Vbeta primers and 13 Jbeta primers. Libraries were prepared by immunoSEQ multiplex PCR; TCRdb keeps only in-frame clonotypes and omits some of them. The sample holds 130,000 or so clones, 82% seen once. The germline V gene has CDR1 LNHDA and CDR2 SQIVND (reference sequence). The CDR3 covers 12 residues. V was clipped by 5 bases and J by 1 base, with 6 bases between them. For this clone: Its specificity is not known.

This clonotype originated in a man between 18 and 29 years old in good health and CMV-seropositive. V usage is TRBV19 and J usage is TRBJ2-7, with D maybe TRBD1 (6 bases). Sequencing input: PBMCs. The CDR3 nucleotides are TGTGCCAGTAGTGGACAGTCCTACGAGCAGTACTTC. Translated, it gives CASSGQSYEQYF.